This TCR beta chain was sequenced during a study of cytomegalovirus exposure and HLA in healthy donors. In germline, CDR1 is MDHEN, CDR2 SYDVKM. Trimming took 6 bases from V and 2 from J, leaving 7 bases between them. The CDR3 totals 12 residues. Only in-frame clones appear in the TCRdb table, and some are missing; sequencing was by immunoSEQ multiplex PCR. Of 76,000 or so clones in the sample, approximately 94% were seen once. The receptor was derived from a woman under 30 in good health and CMV-seropositive. What was sequenced was PBMCs. The rearrangement uses TRBV28 and TRBJ1-2; D not resolved. The CDR3 loop reads CASRSGNYGYTF. The DNA of the CDR3 is TGTGCCAGCAGGTCGGGGAACTATGGCTACACCTTC.